Presented here are 8 T cell receptor beta chains from one specimen sequenced in a study of T cell responses to AZD1222 COVID-19 vaccine (dated by TCRdb to the early 2020s). Read against the paper, the sample's time point label means: about 28 days (+/-7) after the second vaccine dose. The library relied on the immunoSEQ multiplex PCR assay. TCRdb stores this immuneACCESS table with in-frame sequences only. Part of the clones is absent; in the studies checked, under half of the shortfall reflects unresolved V genes, and no reason is known for the rest. The sample yields approximately 140,000 clones; 91% were counted once. Jointly, the top ten make up around 3.8% of the sample. Source: peripheral blood, taken 28 days after the second AZD1222 dose. These TCRs come from an adult who received the AZD1222 COVID-19 vaccine.

The CDR3 DNA follows: TGTGCCAGCAGGGGGGACAGCCGCTTCAATCAGCCCCAGCATTTT. Translation: CASRGDSRFNQPQHF. The gene calls are TRBV2 and TRBJ1-5; 7 bases are shared with TRBD1. Trimming took 6 bases from V and 3 from J; bases not matched to a gene: 8. CDR3 length equals 15 residues. CDR1 is SNHLY, CDR2 FYNNEI, per germline. The full variable domain, rest sourced from reference TRBV2 and TRBJ1-5, is EPEVTQTPSHQVTQMGQEVILRCVPISNHLYFYWYRQILGQKVEFLVSFYNNEISEKSEIFDDQFSVERPDGSNFTLKIRSTKLEDSAMYFCASRGDSRFNQPQHFGDGTRLSIL.

The chain carries TRBV18 and TRBJ1-1, with 8 bases that match TRBD1. Trimming removed 5 bases from V and 1 base from J; junction bases left unmatched: 9. CDR1 is KGHSH and CDR2 is LQKENI in the germline V gene. CDR3 length: 16 residues. The CDR3 sequence: CASSVNVGQGNTEAFF. The CDR3 bases are TGTGCCAGCTCAGTGAACGTCGGACAGGGGAACACTGAAGCTTTCTTT.

V is TRBV28 and J is TRBJ1-5, with D perhaps TRBD1 (6 bases). The CDR3 spans 14 residues. CDR1 MDHEN and CDR2 SYDVKM come from the germline V gene. Trimming removed 6 bases at V and 6 bases at J, with 15 bases between. CDR3 sequence: CASSTPGGGQPQHF. Here the CDR3 DNA reads TGTGCCAGCAGCACCCCGGGGGGCGGTCAGCCCCAGCATTTT.

The chain uses TRBV4-1 and TRBJ1-4; perhaps TRBD1 as D (5 bases). V was clipped by 0 bases and J by 7 bases, with 12 bases between them. The CDR3 runs to 15 residues. In germline, CDR1 is MGHRA, CDR2 YSYEKL. CDR3 DNA sequence: TGCGCCAGCAGCCAAGATGCAGGGAGGAGTGAAAAACTGTTTTTT. Its protein is CASSQDAGRSEKLFF.

The V and J genes are TRBV6-5 and TRBJ1-4; D gene ambiguous. The germline V and J ends were trimmed by 9 bases and 1 base, with 15 bases remaining between them. The CDR3 runs to 15 residues. Looked up from germline, CDR1 is MNHEY and CDR2 is SVGAGI. The CDR3 DNA reads TGTGCCAGTTCACCACTAGGGCTAACTAATGAAAAACTGTTTTTT. Protein product: CASSPLGLTNEKLFF.

This clone was seen only once. This chain links TRBV25-1 with TRBJ1-2; D gene ambiguous. This CDR3 region has 13 residues. V was clipped by 1 base and J by 6 bases, with 9 bases between them. Germline V gene data show CDR1 as MGHDK and CDR2 as SYGVNS. The CDR3 protein is CASSEWGTDGYTF. CDR3 in DNA: TGTGCCAGCAGTGAATGGGGTACGGATGGCTACACCTTC.

The chain has TRBV29-1 and TRBJ1-2; TRBD1 matches at 7 bases. CDR3 length equals 12 residues. The J segment lost 3 bases and the V segment lost 7 bases, leaving 5 bases of the junction unmatched. Germline V CDR1 and CDR2: SQVTM, ANQGSEA. The CDR3 sequence is CSGRGRDYGYTF. CDR3 nucleotide sequence: TGCAGCGGGAGGGGGCGAGACTATGGCTACACCTTC.

As DNA, the CDR3 is TGTGCCAGCAGCTTAGGGGGGACAGTTAATCAGCCCCAGCATTTT. Protein product: CASSLGGTVNQPQHF. The chain employs TRBV7-6 and TRBJ1-5, with 7 bases fitting TRBD1. Per the germline V gene, CDR1 is SGHVS and CDR2 is FNYEAQ. The CDR3 runs to 15 residues. The junction had 4 bases not matched to a gene; V was cut back by 1 base and J by 4 bases.